This T cell receptor (beta chain) was recovered during a study of cytomegalovirus exposure and HLA in healthy donors. Germline loops: CDR1 SQVTM, CDR2 ANQGSEA. CDR3 length equals 16 residues. Trimming shortened V by 2 bases and J by 0 bases, and 14 bases separated the two germline ends. Sequenced by immunoSEQ multiplex PCR; TCRdb stores in-frame clones only, minus some. The table lists about 130,000 clones, around nine tenths of them singletons. The receptor was isolated from a man aged 25 to 40 in good health and CMV-seronegative. The sequencing sample was made of PBMCs. The chain combines TRBV29-1 with TRBJ2-1; TRBD2 is a possible D gene (5 bases). CDR3 loop: CSVEPSPGSSYNEQFF. The CDR3 nucleotides read TGCAGCGTTGAACCTTCCCCGGGGAGCTCCTACAATGAGCAGTTCTTC.